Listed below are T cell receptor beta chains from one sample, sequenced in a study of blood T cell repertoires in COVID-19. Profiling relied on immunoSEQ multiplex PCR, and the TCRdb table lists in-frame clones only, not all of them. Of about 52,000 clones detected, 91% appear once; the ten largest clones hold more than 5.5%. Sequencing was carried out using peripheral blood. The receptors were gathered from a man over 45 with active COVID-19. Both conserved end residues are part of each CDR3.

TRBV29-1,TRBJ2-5,CSTSGTVQETQYF
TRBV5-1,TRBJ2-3,CASSFLLRTDTQYF
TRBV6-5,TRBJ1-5,CASETGLGPQHF
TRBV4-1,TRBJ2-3,CASSHSGPRTDTQYF
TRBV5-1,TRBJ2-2,CASSLETGNTGELFF
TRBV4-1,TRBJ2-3,CASSVSGGMIGDTQYF
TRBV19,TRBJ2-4,CASSTGGGNIQYF
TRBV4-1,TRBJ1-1,CASSQYDRGKDEAFF
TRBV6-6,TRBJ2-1,CASSRSGTGGGYSYNEQFF
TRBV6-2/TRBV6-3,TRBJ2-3,CASSYGGGGAQYF
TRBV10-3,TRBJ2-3,CAISETRDTQYF
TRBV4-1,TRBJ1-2,CASSQAGGRSYGYTF
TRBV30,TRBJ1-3,CAWSGSGNTIYF
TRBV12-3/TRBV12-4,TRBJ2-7,CASSLGLGGEQYF
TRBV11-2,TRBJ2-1,CASSLDLNEQFF
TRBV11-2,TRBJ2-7,CASTSVSGGYEQYF
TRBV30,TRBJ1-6,CAWSGQADSPLHF
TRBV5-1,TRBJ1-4,CASSQGQLATNEKLFF
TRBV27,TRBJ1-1,CASKIIDRGTEAFF
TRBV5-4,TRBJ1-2,CASSSTGQIGYGYTF
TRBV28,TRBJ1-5,CASRAGQGGGQPQHF
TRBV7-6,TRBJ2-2,CASSLTTGGAGINTGELFF
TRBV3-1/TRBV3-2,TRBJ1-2,CASSQSGLHYGYTF
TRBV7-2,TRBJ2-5,CASSFGGRGETQYF
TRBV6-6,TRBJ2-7,CASSYSKGQETYEQYF
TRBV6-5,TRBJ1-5,CASRRGAGQPQHF
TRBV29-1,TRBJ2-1,CSVSIGTSGNEQFF
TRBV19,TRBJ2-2,CASRTGYTGELFF
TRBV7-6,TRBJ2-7,CASSQFTSGSSYEQYF
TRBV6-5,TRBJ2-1,CASSYSKGANEQFF
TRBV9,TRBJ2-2,CASSDPWGGNTGELFF
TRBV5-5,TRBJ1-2,CASSLGDSYGYTF
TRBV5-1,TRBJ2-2,CASSESPEGELFF
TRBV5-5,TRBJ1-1,CASSSIRTGGNTEAFF
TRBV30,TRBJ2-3,CAWSSGLAGVHGTDTQYF
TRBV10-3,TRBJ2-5,CAISGSEAETQYF
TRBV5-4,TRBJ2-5,CASSSYSGQETQYF
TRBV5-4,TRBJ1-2,CASSLGGPNWGYTF
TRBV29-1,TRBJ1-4,CSVGWGGPNEKLFF
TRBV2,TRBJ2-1,CASSEEGQGNNEQFF
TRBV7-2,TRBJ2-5,CASSTASGMVGTQYF
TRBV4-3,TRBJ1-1,CASSQQGGNTEAFF
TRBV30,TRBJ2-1,CAWGPLSGGFKKQFF
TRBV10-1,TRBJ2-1,CASSDDLGGQFF
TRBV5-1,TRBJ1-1,CASSAGQGRTEAFF
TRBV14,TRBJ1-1,CASGKDGGASEAFF
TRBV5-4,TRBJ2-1,CASSPGGGHHNEQFF
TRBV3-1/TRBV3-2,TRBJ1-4,CASSQEWDRDEKLFF
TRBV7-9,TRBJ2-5,CASSSDLAASQETQYF